The 14 T cell receptor beta chains listed next were all sequenced from one sample in a study of PD-1 blockade in classical Hodgkin lymphoma. Every single patient, without exception, relapsed after autologous stem cell transplantation, and brentuximab vedotin exposure varied. The method was immunoSEQ multiplex PCR; TCRdb's version includes in-frame clones alone and lacks a portion of them. The repertoire consists of around 99,000 clones, with around 81% occurring once and the leading ten covering about 15%. The sequencing used peripheral blood mononuclear cells (PBMCs), collected before the second cycle of nivolumab. The receptors come from a human donor with classical Hodgkin lymphoma.

V is TRBV6-1 and J is TRBJ1-5, with a possible D match to TRBD1 (5 bases). V was cut by 6 bases and J by 7 bases, with 25 bases left in between. The CDR3 sequence is 17 residues long. Germline V CDR1 and CDR2: MNHNS, SASEGT. The CDR3: CASRERVGYGATQPQHF. CDR3 bases: TGTGCCAGCAGAGAACGGGTCGGGTACGGGGCGACCCAGCCCCAGCATTTT.

This clone occurred a few times. The V call is TRBV19, the J call TRBJ2-3; TRBD2 matches 8 bases. V dropped 5 bases and J dropped 4; count of bases not matched to a gene: 8. This CDR3 comprises 15 residues. Germline CDR1 LNHDA, CDR2 SQIVND (reference sequence). CDR3: CASSLGGREADTQYF. DNA of the CDR3: TGTGCCAGTAGTTTGGGGGGGCGGGAGGCAGATACGCAGTATTTT.

CDR3 protein: CAISNTGWRKPSYNEQFF. The CDR3 nucleotides read TGTGCCATCAGTAATACGGGGTGGCGGAAACCCTCCTACAATGAGCAGTTCTTC. V and J are TRBV10-3 and TRBJ2-1; a weak D match, TRBD2 (5 bases). The ends were cut back, 5 bases at V and 0 bases at J, with 20 bases in the middle. Germline V gene lookup returns CDR1 ENHRY and CDR2 SYGVKD. This CDR3 contains 18 residues.

J is TRBJ2-3 and V is TRBV10-3, with D unresolved. V lost 4 bases and J lost 2, with 4 bases in between. Germline V gives CDR1 ENHRY, CDR2 SYGVKD. The CDR3 has 12 amino acids. CDR3 amino acids: CAISGTTDTQYF. The CDR3 DNA reads as TGTGCCATCAGTGGGACCACAGATACGCAGTATTTT.

The chain joins TRBV28 to TRBJ1-1; D remains unclear. Germline V gives CDR1 MDHEN, CDR2 SYDVKM. The V and J ends lost 7 bases and 0 bases respectively, with 12 bases between them. The CDR3 runs 14 residues. The CDR3 spells CASIPGALNTEAFF. In DNA, the CDR3 is TGTGCCAGCATTCCCGGTGCGTTGAACACTGAAGCTTTCTTT.

The CDR3 loop reads CASSQGVRGTYNEQFF. CDR3 in DNA: TGCGCCAGCAGTCAAGGCGTCAGGGGAACCTACAATGAGCAGTTCTTC. This chain links TRBV23-1 with TRBJ2-1; maybe TRBD1 (6 bases). TRBV23-1 is an ORF; its function is uncertain. The V and J ends lost 2 bases and 2 bases respectively, with 13 bases between them. There are 16 residues in the CDR3.

This chain uses TRBV18 with TRBJ2-2; perhaps TRBD2 as D (5 bases). V dropped 0 bases and J dropped 4 bases, with 12 bases sitting between them. The CDR3 sequence is 16 residues long. Germline V gene lookup returns CDR1 KGHSH and CDR2 LQKENI. The CDR3 sequence: CASSPPSGWGTGELFF. DNA for the CDR3: TGTGCCAGCTCACCACCATCGGGGTGGGGCACCGGGGAGCTGTTTTTT.

The chain employs TRBV6-5 and TRBJ2-7, with D unresolved. Trimming pared 4 bases from V and 2 bases from J, leaving 12 bases between. This CDR3 comprises 14 residues. The germline V gene has CDR1 MNHEY and CDR2 SVGAGI. The CDR3 nucleotides read TGTGCCAGCAGTTCCGAATGGAATACCTACGAGCAGTACTTC. Translated, it gives CASSSEWNTYEQYF.

The genes are TRBV28 and TRBJ2-7; D remains ambiguous. This CDR3 comprises 12 residues. The V gene's germline CDR1 is MDHEN and CDR2 SYDVKM. V was clipped by 1 base and J by 9 bases, with 10 bases between them. CDR3 coding DNA: TGTGCCAGCAGTTTATCTGGGTTGGGGCAGTACTTC. It codes for CASSLSGLGQYF. The full variable domain, with the rest looked up from reference TRBV28 and TRBJ2-7, is DVKVTQSSRYLVKRTGEKVFLECVQDMDHENMFWYRQDPGLGLRLIYFSYDVKMKEKGDIPEGYSVSREKKERFSLILESASTNQTSMYLCASSLSGLGQYFGPGTRLTVT.

The CDR3 here is CATSEGLVGINEQFF. The CDR3 bases are TGTGCCACCAGCGAAGGACTAGTGGGTATCAATGAGCAGTTCTTC. This chain connects TRBV15 to TRBJ2-1; 7 bases are shared with TRBD2. CDR1 LNHNV and CDR2 YYDKDF come from the germline V gene (reference sequence). The length of the CDR3 is 15 residues. Losses at the gene ends were 5 bases for V and 6 bases for J; bases not matched to a gene: 10.

The genes are TRBV15 and TRBJ2-1; TRBD1 might be the D (6 bases). The germline V and J ends were trimmed by 3 bases and 9 bases, with 6 bases remaining between them. There are 11 residues in the CDR3. Germline lookup yields CDR1 LNHNV and CDR2 YYDKDF (reference sequence). CDR3 in amino acids: CATSRGAEQFF. CDR3 in DNA: TGTGCCACCAGCAGGGGGGCTGAGCAGTTCTTC.

In DNA form, the CDR3 reads TGTGCCAGCAGTGAGTGGGGGGGAGAGACCCAGTACTTC. Its translation: CASSEWGGETQYF. The rearrangement links TRBV2 to TRBJ2-5; 7 bases match TRBD2. Trimming at V came to 3 bases and at J to 4 bases, leaving 2 bases not matched to a gene. This CDR3 has 13 residues. Germline CDR1 and CDR2: SNHLY and FYNNEI.

The CDR3 is CASSFTGITNYGYTF. The CDR3 DNA follows: TGTGCCAGCAGTTTTACAGGGATCACTAACTATGGCTACACCTTC. The rearrangement uses TRBV6-5 and TRBJ1-2, with D maybe TRBD1 (6 bases). The germline V gene has CDR1 MNHEY and CDR2 SVGAGI. The ends were cut back, 4 bases at V and 0 bases at J, with 12 bases in the middle. The CDR3 has 15 amino acids.

The chain is built from TRBV7-9 and TRBJ2-7; 7 bases fit TRBD2. Trimming removed 3 bases from V and 5 bases from J; junction bases left unmatched: 10. The CDR3 consists of 15 residues. CDR1 SEHNR and CDR2 FQNEAQ come from the germline V gene (reference sequence). CDR3 region: CASSFVGRGIDEQYF. CDR3 in DNA: TGTGCCAGCAGCTTTGTTGGGCGGGGGATCGACGAGCAGTACTTC.